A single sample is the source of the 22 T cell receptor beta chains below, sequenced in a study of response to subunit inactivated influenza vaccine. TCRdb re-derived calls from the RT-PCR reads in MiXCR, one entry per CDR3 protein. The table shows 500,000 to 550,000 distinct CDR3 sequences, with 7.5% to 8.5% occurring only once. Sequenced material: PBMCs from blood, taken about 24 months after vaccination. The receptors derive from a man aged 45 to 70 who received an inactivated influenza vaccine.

The CDR3 loop is CATSRRQVNQPQHF. Written as DNA, the CDR3 is TGTGCCACCAGCAGACGACAGGTCAATCAGCCCCAGCATTTT. The rearrangement uses TRBV15 and TRBJ1-5, with D maybe TRBD1 (6 bases). The V and J ends lost 2 bases and 3 bases respectively, with 8 bases between them. CDR1 and CDR2 (germline): LNHNV, YYDKDF (reference sequence). CDR3 length equals 14 residues.

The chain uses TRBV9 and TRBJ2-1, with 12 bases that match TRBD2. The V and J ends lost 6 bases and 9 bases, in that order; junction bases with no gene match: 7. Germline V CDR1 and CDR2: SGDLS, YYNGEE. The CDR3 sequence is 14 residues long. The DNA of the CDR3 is TGTGCCAGCACCCCTAGCGGGAGGGCCGGTGAGCAGTTCTTC. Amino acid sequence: CASTPSGRAGEQFF.

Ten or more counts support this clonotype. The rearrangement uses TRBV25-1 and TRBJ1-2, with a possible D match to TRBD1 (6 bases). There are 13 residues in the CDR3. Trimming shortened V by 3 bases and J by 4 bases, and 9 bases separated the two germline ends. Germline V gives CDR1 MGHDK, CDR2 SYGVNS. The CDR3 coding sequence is TGTGCCAGCAGTGATACAGGGCGCTATGGCTACACCTTC. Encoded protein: CASSDTGRYGYTF.

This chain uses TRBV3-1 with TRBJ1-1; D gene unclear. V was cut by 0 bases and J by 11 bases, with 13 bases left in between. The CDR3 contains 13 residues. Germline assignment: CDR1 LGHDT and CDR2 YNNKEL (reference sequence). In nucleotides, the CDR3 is TGTGCCAGCAGCCAAGATGGTCCCAGATCGGCTTTCTTT. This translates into CASSQDGPRSAFF.

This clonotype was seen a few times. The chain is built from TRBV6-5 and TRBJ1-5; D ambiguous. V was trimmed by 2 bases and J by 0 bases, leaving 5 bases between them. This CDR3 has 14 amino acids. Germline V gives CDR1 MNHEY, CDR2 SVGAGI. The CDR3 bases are TGTGCCAGCAGTTACACACGTAGCAATCAGCCCCAGCATTTT. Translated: CASSYTRSNQPQHF.

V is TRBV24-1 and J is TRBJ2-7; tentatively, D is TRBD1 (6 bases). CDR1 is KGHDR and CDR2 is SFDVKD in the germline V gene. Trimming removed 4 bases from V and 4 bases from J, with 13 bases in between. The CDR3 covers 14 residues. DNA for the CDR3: TGTGCCACCAGTGAGCTCGGGACATCGTACGAGCAGTACTTC. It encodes CATSELGTSYEQYF.

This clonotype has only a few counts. DNA for the CDR3: TGTGCCAGCAGACAAAGGGGGAACACTGAAGCTTTCTTT. Translating gives CASRQRGNTEAFF. The chain employs TRBV7-2 and TRBJ1-1; possible D gene TRBD1, 5 bases. V lost 6 bases, J lost 1 base, and 9 bases lay in between. CDR1 and CDR2 from the germline V gene are SGHTA and FQGNSA. The CDR3 consists of 13 residues. Complete variable domain (other parts from reference TRBV7-2 and TRBJ1-1): GAGVSQSPSNKVTEKGKDVELRCDPISGHTALYWYRQSLGQGLEFLIYFQGNSAPDKSGLPSDRFSAERTGGSVSTLTIQRTQQEDSAVYLCASRQRGNTEAFFGQGTRLTVV.

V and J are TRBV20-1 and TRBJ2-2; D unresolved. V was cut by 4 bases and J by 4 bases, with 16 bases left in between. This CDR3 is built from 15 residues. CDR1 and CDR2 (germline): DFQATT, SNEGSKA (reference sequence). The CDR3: CSAIGTAPFTGELFF. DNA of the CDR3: TGCAGTGCTATAGGAACGGCTCCTTTCACCGGGGAGCTGTTTTTT.

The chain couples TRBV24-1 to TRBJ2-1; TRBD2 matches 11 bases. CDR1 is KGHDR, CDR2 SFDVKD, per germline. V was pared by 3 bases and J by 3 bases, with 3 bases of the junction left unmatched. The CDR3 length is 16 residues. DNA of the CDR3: TGTGCCACCAGTGATGGGACTAGCGGAGACTACAATGAGCAGTTCTTC. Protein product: CATSDGTSGDYNEQFF.

Here the CDR3 DNA reads TGTGCCAGCAGTTACTCGGTGGCGGCTTCCTACAATGAGCAGTTCTTC. Protein: CASSYSVAASYNEQFF. V usage is TRBV6-5 and J usage is TRBJ2-1; D not certain. The CDR3 is 16 residues long. Trimming took off 0 bases at V and 1 base at J, with 10 bases between the two ends. Germline lookup yields CDR1 MNHEY and CDR2 SVGAGI.

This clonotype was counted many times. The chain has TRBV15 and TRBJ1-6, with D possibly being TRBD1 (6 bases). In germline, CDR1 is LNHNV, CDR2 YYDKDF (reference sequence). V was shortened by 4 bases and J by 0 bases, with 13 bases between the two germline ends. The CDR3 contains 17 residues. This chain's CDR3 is CATSMDRLSSYNSPLHF. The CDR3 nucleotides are TGTGCCACCAGCATGGACAGATTGAGCTCCTATAATTCACCCCTCCACTTT. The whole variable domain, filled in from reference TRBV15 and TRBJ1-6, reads DAMVIQNPRYQVTQFGKPVTLSCSQTLNHNVMYWYQQKSSQAPKLLFHYYDKDFNNEADTPDNFQSRRPNTSFCFLDIRSPGLGDTAMYLCATSMDRLSSYNSPLHFGNGTRLTVT.

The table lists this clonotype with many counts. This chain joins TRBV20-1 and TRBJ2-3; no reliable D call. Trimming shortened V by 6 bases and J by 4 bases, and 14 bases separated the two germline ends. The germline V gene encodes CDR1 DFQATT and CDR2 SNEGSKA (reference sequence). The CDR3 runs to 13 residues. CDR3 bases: TGCAGTGCCCGACGGATGAACGCAGATACGCAGTATTTT. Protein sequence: CSARRMNADTQYF.

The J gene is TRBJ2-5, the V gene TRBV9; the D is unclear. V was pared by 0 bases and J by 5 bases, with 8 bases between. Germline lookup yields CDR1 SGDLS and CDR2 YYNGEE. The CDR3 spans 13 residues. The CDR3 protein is CASSVGGEETQYF. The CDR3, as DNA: TGTGCCAGCAGCGTAGGTGGAGAGGAGACCCAGTACTTC.

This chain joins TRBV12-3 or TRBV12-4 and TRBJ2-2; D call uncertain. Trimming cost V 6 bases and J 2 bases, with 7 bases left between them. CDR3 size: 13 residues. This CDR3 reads CASRKRNTGELFF. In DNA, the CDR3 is TGTGCCAGCAGAAAGAGAAACACCGGGGAGCTGTTTTTT.

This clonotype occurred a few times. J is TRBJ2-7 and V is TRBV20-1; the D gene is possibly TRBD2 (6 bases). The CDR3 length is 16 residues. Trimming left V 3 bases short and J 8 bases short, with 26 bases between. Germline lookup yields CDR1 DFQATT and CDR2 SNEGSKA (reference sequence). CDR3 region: CSASSFERGRGNKQYF. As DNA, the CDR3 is TGCAGTGCTAGTAGTTTCGAGCGAGGACGGGGGAACAAGCAGTACTTC.

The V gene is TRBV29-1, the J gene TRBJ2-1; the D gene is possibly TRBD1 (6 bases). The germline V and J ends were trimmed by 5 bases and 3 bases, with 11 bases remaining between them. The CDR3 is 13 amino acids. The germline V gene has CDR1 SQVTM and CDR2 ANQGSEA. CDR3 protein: CSVRQGLYNEQFF. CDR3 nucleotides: TGCAGCGTTAGGCAGGGGCTCTACAATGAGCAGTTCTTC.

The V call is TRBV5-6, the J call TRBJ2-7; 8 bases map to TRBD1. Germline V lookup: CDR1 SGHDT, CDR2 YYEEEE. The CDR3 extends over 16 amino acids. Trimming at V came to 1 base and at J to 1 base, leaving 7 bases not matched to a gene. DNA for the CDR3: TGTGCCAGCAGCTTGCTTCCCGGGACAGGATCCTACGAGCAGTACTTC. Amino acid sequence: CASSLLPGTGSYEQYF.

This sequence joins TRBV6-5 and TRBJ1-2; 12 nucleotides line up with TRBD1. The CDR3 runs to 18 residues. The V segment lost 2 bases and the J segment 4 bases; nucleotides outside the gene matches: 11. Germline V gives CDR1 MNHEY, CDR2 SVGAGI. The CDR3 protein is CASSYDPGQGAPSYGYTF. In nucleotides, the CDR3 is TGTGCCAGCAGTTACGATCCGGGACAGGGGGCGCCGAGCTATGGCTACACCTTC.

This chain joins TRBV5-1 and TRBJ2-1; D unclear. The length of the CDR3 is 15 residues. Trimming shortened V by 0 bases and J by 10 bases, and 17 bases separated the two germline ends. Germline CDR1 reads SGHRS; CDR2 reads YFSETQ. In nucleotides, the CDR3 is TGCGCCAGCAGCTTGGAGGACGGTAGGAAGGGAGAGCAGTTCTTC. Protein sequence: CASSLEDGRKGEQFF.

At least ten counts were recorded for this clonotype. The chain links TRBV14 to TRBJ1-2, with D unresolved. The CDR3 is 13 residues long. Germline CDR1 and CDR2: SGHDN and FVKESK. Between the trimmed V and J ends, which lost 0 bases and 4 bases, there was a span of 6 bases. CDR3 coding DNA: TGTGCCAGCAGCCAAGATCTCTCCTATGGCTACACCTTC. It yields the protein CASSQDLSYGYTF.

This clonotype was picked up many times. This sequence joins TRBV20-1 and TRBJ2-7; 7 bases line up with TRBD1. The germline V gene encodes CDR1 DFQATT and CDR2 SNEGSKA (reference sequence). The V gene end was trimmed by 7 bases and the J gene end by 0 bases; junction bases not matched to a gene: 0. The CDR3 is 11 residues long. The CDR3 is CSGTGSYEQYF. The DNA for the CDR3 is TGCAGTGGGACAGGCTCCTACGAGCAGTACTTC.

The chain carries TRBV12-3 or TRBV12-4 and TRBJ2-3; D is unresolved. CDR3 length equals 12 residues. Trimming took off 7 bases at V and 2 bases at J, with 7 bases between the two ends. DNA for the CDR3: TGTGCCAGCACCAGGTCCACAGATACGCAGTATTTT. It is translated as CASTRSTDTQYF.